The clone carrying this TCR beta chain is a singleton in its sample. What it binds is not known. The entry originates in a study of cytomegalovirus exposure and HLA in healthy donors. Turning to the study itself: Most donors, 70% to 85% of several hundred genotyped, fell in the Caucasian-associated ancestry cluster.

Trimming removed 2 bases at V and 6 bases at J, with 15 bases between. The germline CDR1 and CDR2 sequences are SGHDT and YYEEEE. The CDR3 runs to 14 residues. Findings of the study overall: Differences between HLA loci emerged in a later analysis of TCR association rates, with DRB1 most and HLA-C fewest. Fewer N-insertions (relative to the roughly 700-donor mean) were reportedly seen in an Asian-associated ancestry cluster in a later analysis.

Vbeta (60) and Jbeta (13) primers were used in the PCR. Some clones are missing from TCRdb's copy, which holds only in-frame ones; the method was immunoSEQ multiplex PCR. The table shows 120,000 or so clones, with under 80% occurring only once. Though probably carrying unrecorded immune exposures, donors were nominally healthy at sampling. This TCR was sampled from a man between 35 and 55 years old in good health and CMV-seropositive. V gene TRBV5-6 combines with J gene TRBJ2-7, with D perhaps matching TRBD2 (6 bases). The specimen sequenced was PBMCs. For the CDR3, the DNA is TGTGCCAGCAGCTTAGGCGGGGCTGGGCGCGAGCAGTACTTC. It specifies CASSLGGAGREQYF. The full variable domain, completed using reference TRBV5-6 and TRBJ2-7, is DAGVTQSPTHLIKTRGQQVTLRCSPKSGHDTVSWYQQALGQGPQFIFQYYEEEERQRGNFPDRFSGHQFPNYSSELNVNALLLGDSALYLCASSLGGAGREQYFGPGTRLTVT.